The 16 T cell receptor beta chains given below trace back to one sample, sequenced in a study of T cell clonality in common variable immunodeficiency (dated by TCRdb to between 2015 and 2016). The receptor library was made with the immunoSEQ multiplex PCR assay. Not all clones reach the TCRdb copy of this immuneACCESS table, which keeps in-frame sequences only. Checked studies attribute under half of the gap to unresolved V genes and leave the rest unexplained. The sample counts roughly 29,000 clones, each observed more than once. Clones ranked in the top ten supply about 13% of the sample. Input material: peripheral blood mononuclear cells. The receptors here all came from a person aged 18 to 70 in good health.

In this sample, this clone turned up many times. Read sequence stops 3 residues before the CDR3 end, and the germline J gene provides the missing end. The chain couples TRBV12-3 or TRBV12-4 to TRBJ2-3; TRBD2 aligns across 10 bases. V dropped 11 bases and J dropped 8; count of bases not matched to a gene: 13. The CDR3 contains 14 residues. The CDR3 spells CALHGTSAPGTQYF. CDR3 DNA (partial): TGTGCCCTGCACGGGACTAGCGCTCCAGGTACG.

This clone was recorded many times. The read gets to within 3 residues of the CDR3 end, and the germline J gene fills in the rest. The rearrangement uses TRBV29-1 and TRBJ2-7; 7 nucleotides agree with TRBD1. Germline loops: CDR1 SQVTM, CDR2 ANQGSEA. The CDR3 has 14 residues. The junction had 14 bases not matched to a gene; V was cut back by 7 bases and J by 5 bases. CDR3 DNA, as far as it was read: TGCAGCGCCTCCAGCAAGGGGGCGTCGCACGAG. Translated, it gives CSASSKGASHE. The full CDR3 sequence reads CSASSKGASHEQYF.

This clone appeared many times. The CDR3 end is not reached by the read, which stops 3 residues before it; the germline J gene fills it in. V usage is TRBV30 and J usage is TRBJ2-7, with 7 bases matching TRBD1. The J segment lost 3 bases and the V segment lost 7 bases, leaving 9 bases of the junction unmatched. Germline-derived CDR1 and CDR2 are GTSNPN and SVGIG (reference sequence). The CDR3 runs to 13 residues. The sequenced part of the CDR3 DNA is TGTGCCTCCGAAGGGGGCCTTCGCTACGAG. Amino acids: CASEGGLRYE. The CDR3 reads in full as CASEGGLRYEQYF.

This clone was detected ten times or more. The CDR3: CASNDGTDGELFF. CDR3 DNA, as far as it was read: TGTGCCAGCAACGACGGGACAGACGGGGAG. V and J are TRBV7-9 and TRBJ2-2; 7 nucleotides agree with TRBD1. The CDR3 end falls 3 residues outside the read, so it is completed with the germline J gene. This CDR3 contains 13 residues. Germline assignment: CDR1 SEHNR and CDR2 FQNEAQ (reference sequence). V was clipped by 7 bases and J by 7 bases; unmatched bases: 6. The whole variable domain, filled in from reference TRBV7-9 and TRBJ2-2, reads DTGVSQNPRHKITKRGQNVTFRCDPISEHNRLYWYRQTLGQGPEFLTYFQNEAQLEKSRLLSDRFSAERPKGSFSTLEIQRTEQGDSAMYLCASNDGTDGELFFGEGSRLTVL.

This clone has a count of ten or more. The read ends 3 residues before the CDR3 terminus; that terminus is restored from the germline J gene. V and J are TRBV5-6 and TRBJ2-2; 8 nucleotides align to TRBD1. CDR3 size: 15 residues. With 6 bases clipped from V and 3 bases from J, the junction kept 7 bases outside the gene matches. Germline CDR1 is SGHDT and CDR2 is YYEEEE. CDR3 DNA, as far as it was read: TGTGCCAGCACGAGGCGGACAGGGTACACCGGGGAG. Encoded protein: CASTRRTGYTGE. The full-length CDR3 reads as CASTRRTGYTGELFF.

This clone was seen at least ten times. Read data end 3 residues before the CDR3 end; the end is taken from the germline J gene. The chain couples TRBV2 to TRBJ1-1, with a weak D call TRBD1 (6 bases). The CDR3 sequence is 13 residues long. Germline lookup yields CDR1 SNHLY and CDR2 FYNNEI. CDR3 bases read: TGTGCCAGCAGTCCCTCCCCCCGGGACAAA. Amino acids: CASSPSPRDK. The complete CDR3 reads CASSPSPRDKAFF.

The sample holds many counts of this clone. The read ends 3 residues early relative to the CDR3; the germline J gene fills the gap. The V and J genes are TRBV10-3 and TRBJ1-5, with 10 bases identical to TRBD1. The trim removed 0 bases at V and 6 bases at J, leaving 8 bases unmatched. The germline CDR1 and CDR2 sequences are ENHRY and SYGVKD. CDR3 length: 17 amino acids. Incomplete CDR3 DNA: TGTGCCATCAGTGAGTCGCCGGGACAGGGGTACGCTCAGCCC. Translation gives CAISESPGQGYAQP. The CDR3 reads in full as CAISESPGQGYAQPQHF.

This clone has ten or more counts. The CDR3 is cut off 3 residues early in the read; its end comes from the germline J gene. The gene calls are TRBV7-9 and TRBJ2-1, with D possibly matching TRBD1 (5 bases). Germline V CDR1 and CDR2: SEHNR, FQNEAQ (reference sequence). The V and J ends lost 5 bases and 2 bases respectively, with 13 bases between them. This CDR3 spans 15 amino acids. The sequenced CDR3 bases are TGTGCCAGCAGCCTCAGGGTTCGCACCTACAATGAG. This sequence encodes CASSLRVRTYNE. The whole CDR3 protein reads CASSLRVRTYNEQFF.

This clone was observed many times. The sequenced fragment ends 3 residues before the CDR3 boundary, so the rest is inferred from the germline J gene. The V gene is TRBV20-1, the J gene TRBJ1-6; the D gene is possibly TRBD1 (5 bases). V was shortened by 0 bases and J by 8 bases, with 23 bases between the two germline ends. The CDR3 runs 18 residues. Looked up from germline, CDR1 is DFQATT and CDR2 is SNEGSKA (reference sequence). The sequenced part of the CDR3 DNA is TGCAGTGCTAGAGATGTGGGGGGAGTCAGGCAAGGGGATTCACCC. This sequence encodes CSARDVGGVRQGDSP. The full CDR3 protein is CSARDVGGVRQGDSPLHF.

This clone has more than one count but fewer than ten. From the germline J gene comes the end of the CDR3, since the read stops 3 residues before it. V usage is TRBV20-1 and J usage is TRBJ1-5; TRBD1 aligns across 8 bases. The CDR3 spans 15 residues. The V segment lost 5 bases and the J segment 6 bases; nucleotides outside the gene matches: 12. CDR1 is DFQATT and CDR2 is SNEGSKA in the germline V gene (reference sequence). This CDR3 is CSALKTGVMGQPQHF. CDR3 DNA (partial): TGCAGTGCTCTAAAGACAGGGGTAATGGGTCAGCCC.

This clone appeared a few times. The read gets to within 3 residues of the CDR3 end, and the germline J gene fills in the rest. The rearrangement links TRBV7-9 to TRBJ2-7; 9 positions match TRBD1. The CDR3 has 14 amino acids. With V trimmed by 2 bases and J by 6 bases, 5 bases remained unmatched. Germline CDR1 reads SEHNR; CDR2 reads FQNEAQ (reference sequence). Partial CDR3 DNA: TGTGCCAGCAGCTTATTCGGGACAGGGTCCGAG. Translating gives CASSLFGTGSE. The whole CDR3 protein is CASSLFGTGSEQYF.

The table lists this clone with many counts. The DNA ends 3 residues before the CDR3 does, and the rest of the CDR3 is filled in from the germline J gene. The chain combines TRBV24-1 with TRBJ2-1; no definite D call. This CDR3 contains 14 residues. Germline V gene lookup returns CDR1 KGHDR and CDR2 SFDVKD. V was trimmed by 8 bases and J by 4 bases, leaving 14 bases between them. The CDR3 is CATTDGSDYNEQFF. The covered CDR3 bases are TGTGCCACCACCGACGGGTCAGATTACAATGAG.

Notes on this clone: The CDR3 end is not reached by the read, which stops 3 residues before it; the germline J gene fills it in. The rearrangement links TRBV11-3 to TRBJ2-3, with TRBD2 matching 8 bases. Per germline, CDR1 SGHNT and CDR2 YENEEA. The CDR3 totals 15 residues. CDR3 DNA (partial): TGTGCCAGCAGCTTATACGGGGGGGCCCAAGAGACG. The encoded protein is CASSLYGGAQET. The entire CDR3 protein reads CASSLYGGAQETQYF.

The sequenced CDR3 bases are TGTGCCAGCAGCTTAGACGGGGCGACAGGGGAGACC. Its translation: CASSLDGATGET. The entire CDR3 sequence reads CASSLDGATGETQYF. The gene calls are TRBV11-2 and TRBJ2-5; 7 bases fit TRBD1. Read coverage stops 3 residues before the CDR3 terminus; the germline J gene supplies the remainder. Per the germline V gene, CDR1 is SGHAT and CDR2 is FQNNGV. The trim removed 0 bases at V and 5 bases at J, leaving 6 bases unmatched. The CDR3 runs 15 residues.

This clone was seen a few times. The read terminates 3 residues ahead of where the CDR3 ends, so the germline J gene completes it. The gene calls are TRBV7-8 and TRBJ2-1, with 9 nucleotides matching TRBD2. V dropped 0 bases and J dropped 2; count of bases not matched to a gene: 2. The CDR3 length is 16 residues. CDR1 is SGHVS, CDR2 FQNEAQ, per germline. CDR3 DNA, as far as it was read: TGTGCCAGCAGCTTAGCGGCGGGGGGGGCCTACAATGAG. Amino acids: CASSLAAGGAYNE. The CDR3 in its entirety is CASSLAAGGAYNEQFF.

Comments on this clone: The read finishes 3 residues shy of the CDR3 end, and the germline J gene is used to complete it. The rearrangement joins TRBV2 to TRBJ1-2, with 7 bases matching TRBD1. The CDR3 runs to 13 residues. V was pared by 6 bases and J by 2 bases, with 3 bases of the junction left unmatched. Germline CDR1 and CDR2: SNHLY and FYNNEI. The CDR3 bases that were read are TGTGCCAGCAGAGACAGGGAAAACTATGGC. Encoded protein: CASRDRENYG. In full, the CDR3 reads CASRDRENYGYTF.